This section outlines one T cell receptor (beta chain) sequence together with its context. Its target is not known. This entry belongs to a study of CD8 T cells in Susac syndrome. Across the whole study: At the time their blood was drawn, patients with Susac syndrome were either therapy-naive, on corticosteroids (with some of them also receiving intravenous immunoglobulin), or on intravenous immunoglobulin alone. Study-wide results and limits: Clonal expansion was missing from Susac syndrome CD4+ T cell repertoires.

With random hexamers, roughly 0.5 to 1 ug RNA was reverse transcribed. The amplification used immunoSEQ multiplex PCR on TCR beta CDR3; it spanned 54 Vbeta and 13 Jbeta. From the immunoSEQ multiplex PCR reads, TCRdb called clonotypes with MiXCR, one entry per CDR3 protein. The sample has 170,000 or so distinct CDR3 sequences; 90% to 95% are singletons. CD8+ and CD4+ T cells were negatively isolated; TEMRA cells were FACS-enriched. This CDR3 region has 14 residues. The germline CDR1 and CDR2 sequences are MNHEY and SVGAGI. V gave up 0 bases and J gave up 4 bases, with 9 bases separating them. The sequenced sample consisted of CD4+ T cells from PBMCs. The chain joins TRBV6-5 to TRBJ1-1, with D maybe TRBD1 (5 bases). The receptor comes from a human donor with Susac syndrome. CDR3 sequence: CASSYSMGRTEAFF. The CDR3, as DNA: TGTGCCAGCAGTTACTCGATGGGGCGCACTGAAGCTTTCTTT.